This TCR beta chain was retrieved from a study of shared clonotypes between healthy human individuals. Findings of the study overall: Richness estimates generally favored naive over memory subsets. Apart from blood, nothing was sampled; tissue repertoires likely differ.

Execution of the assay was at deep level. Sequencing was performed with immunoSEQ multiplex PCR; in TCRdb, only in-frame clones are kept and a portion is missing. Of some 2 million clones detected, about 95% appear once; the ten largest clones hold roughly 1.2%. CD45RO-negative CD8 cells positively selected for CCR7 made up the naive population, which excluded terminally differentiated effector memory CD45RA+ cells. Trimming shortened V by 1 base and J by 5 bases, and 9 bases separated the two germline ends. The CDR3 contains 14 residues. Germline CDR1 MGHDK, CDR2 SYGVNS. About this clone: Its antigen is still unknown.

Sequencing input: naive CD8+ T cells sorted from blood. This receptor was taken from a man aged 18 to 35 in good health. This chain joins TRBV25-1 and TRBJ1-5; no firm D call. DNA for the CDR3: TGTGCCAGCAGTGAATCGGAGAGGGATCAGCCCCAGCATTTT. Translated: CASSESERDQPQHF.